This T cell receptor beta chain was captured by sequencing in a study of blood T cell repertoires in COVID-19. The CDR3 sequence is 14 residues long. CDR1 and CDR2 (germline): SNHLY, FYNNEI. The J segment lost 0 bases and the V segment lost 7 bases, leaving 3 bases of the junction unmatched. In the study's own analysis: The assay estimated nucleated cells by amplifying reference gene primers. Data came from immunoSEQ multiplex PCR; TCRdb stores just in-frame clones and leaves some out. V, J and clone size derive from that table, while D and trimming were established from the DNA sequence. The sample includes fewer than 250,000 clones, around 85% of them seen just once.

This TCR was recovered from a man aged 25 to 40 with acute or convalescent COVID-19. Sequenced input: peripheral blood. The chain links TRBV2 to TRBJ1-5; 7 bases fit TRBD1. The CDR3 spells CASNDRVSNQPQHF. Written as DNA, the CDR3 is TGTGCCAGCAACGACAGGGTTAGCAATCAGCCCCAGCATTTT.